Sequencing of this T cell receptor beta chain was carried out in a study of T cell changes during pregnancy in multiple sclerosis. TCRdb keeps only in-frame clones here, not all; method: immunoSEQ multiplex PCR. The top ten hold less than 6% of the sample, which has some 66,000 clones, around 90% seen once. V lost 4 bases, J lost 6 bases, and 9 bases stayed unmatched. The germline gives CDR1 SGDLS, CDR2 YYNGEE. CDR3 length: 15 residues. The chain employs TRBV9 and TRBJ2-3; 9 bases are a match to TRBD2. Sequenced here: CD8+ T cells from peripheral blood mononuclear cells, sampled before pregnancy. This receptor was taken from a female donor with multiple sclerosis, enrolled in a pregnancy study. In DNA form, the CDR3 reads TGTGCCAGCAGCTCTAGCGGGGCCGCCGTGGATACGCAGTATTTT. It specifies CASSSSGAAVDTQYF.